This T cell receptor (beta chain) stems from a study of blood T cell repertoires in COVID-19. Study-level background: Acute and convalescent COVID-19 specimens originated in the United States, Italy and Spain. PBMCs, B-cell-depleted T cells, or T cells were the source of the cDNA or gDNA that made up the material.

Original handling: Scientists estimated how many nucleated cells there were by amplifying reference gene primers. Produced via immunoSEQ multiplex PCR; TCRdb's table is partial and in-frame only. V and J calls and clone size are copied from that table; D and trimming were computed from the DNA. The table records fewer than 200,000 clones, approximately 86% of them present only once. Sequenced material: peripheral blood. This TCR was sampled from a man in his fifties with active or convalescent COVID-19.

CDR3 DNA: TGTGCCAGCAGCTTAACCTCTAGCGGATGGGAAGAGACCCAGTACTTC. Amino acid sequence: CASSLTSSGWEETQYF. The rearrangement links TRBV13 to TRBJ2-5, with 7 nucleotides matching TRBD2. The J segment lost 3 bases and the V segment lost 2 bases, leaving 9 bases of the junction unmatched. Per the germline V gene, CDR1 is PRHDT and CDR2 is FYEKMQ (reference sequence). The CDR3 covers 16 residues.